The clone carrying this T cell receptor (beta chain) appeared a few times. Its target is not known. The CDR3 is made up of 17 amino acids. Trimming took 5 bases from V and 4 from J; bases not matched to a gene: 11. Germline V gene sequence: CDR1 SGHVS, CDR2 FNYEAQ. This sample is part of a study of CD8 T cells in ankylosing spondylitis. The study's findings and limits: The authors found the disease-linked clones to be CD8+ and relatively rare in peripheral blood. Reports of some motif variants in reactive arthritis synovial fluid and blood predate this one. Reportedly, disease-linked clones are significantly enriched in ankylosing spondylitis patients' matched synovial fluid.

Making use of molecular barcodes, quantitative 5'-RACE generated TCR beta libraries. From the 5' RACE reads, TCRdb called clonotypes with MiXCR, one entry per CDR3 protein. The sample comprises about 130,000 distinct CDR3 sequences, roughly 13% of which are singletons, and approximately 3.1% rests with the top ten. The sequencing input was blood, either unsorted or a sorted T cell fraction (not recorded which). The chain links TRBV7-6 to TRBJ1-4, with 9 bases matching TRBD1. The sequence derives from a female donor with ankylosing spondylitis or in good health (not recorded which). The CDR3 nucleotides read TGTGCCAGCAGCCCGGCCGGGACAGGGTGGGGTAATGAAAAACTGTTTTTT. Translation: CASSPAGTGWGNEKLFF.